What follows are 21 T cell receptor beta chains derived from one specimen sequenced in a study of memory CD4+ T cells and cytomegalovirus serostatus. Single viable CD3+CD4+CD8-CD45RO+ cells were sorted as the memory CD4+ T cells. Some clones are missing from TCRdb's copy, which holds only in-frame ones; the method was immunoSEQ multiplex PCR. The table includes 70,000 to 90,000 clones, around 78% detected once. The source material was memory CD4+ T cells from blood. These receptor sequences come from an adult in good health and CMV-seropositive.

This clone was recorded many times. The chain uses TRBV5-4 and TRBJ1-2, with D unresolved. V lost 2 bases to trimming and J lost 7 bases, with 12 bases between them. Germline V CDR1 and CDR2: SGHNT, YYREEE (reference sequence). CDR3 length: 13 residues. CDR3 loop: CASSFLSGGGYTF. DNA for the CDR3: TGTGCCAGCAGCTTCCTTTCGGGAGGTGGCTACACCTTC.

V is TRBV19 and J is TRBJ2-7; 12 bases line up with TRBD1. The germline CDR1 and CDR2 sequences are LNHDA and SQIVND (reference sequence). This CDR3 spans 16 amino acids. J gave up 6 bases and V 6 bases, and 12 bases lay outside the gene matches. CDR3 amino acids: CASSPLPGQGASEQYF. DNA for the CDR3: TGTGCCAGTAGCCCTCTTCCGGGACAGGGGGCGAGCGAGCAGTACTTC.

The V call is TRBV30, the J call TRBJ2-2; D uncertain. V lost 0 bases and J 6 bases, leaving 8 bases between the germline ends. CDR1 and CDR2 from the germline V gene are GTSNPN and SVGIG (reference sequence). CDR3 length equals 13 residues. The CDR3 protein is CAWSVIRSGELFF. In DNA, the CDR3 is TGTGCCTGGAGTGTAATCAGGTCCGGGGAGCTGTTTTTT.

The chain couples TRBV18 to TRBJ1-5; D is uncertain. The CDR3 extends over 17 amino acids. The germline V and J ends were trimmed by 3 bases and 2 bases, with 17 bases remaining between them. CDR1 is KGHSH and CDR2 is LQKENI in the germline V gene. The CDR3 DNA reads as TGTGCCAGCTCACCGAGCCGGACCCCCGGGGGCAATCAGCCCCAGCATTTT. This codes for CASSPSRTPGGNQPQHF.

In its sample, this clone was seen once. The rearrangement uses TRBV7-2 and TRBJ1-1; 8 nucleotides match TRBD1. This CDR3 is built from 14 residues. The germline V gene encodes CDR1 SGHTA and CDR2 FQGNSA. Trimming at V came to 5 bases and at J to 7 bases, leaving 9 bases not matched to a gene. The CDR3 nucleotides read TGTGCCAGCAGCCCTACCCAGGGGGCAAGTGAAGCTTTCTTT. Its protein product is CASSPTQGASEAFF.

The V call is TRBV28, the J call TRBJ1-1; D gene ambiguous. Trimming stripped 5 bases from V and 3 bases from J, with 13 bases between. The CDR3 is 14 residues long. Germline V gives CDR1 MDHEN, CDR2 SYDVKM. CDR3 in amino acids: CASSAQIIDTEAFF. The CDR3, as DNA: TGTGCCAGCAGTGCTCAGATTATCGACACTGAAGCTTTCTTT. Variable domain in full (rest from reference TRBV28 and TRBJ1-1): DVKVTQSSRYLVKRTGEKVFLECVQDMDHENMFWYRQDPGLGLRLIYFSYDVKMKEKGDIPEGYSVSREKKERFSLILESASTNQTSMYLCASSAQIIDTEAFFGQGTRLTVV.

This chain links TRBV6-6 with TRBJ1-2; TRBD1 is a possible D gene (5 bases). This CDR3 region has 12 residues. From germline, CDR1 is MNHNY and CDR2 SVGAGI (reference sequence). V lost 5 bases and J 8 bases, leaving 12 bases between the germline ends. The DNA for the CDR3 is TGTGCCAGCAGTACAGGCCTTGAGGGCTACACCTTC. Amino acids: CASSTGLEGYTF.

This clone turned up a few times. The gene calls are TRBV19 and TRBJ2-7; D possibly corresponds to TRBD2 (5 bases). The CDR3 length is 13 residues. Germline lookup yields CDR1 LNHDA and CDR2 SQIVND (reference sequence). Trimming took 7 bases from V and 2 from J, leaving 12 bases between them. DNA of the CDR3: TGTGCCAGTACCCCGACGGGAACCTACGAGCAGTACTTC. This sequence encodes CASTPTGTYEQYF.

The chain carries TRBV21-1 and TRBJ1-1. TRBV21-1 is noted as a pseudogene. The CDR3 length is 13 residues. The CDR3 DNA sequence: TGTGCCAGCACCAGAGACGGGGAAACTGAAGCTTTCTTT. Translation gives CASTRDGETEAFF.

The genes are TRBV30 and TRBJ1-2; D is possibly TRBD1 (6 bases). Germline values: CDR1 GTSNPN, CDR2 SVGIG (reference sequence). The CDR3 has 14 residues. Trimming cost V 4 bases and J 6 bases, with 18 bases left between them. The CDR3, as DNA: TGTGCCTGGAACCGGATGCGGGGGGCCAATGGCTACACCTTC. Amino acids: CAWNRMRGANGYTF.

The chain joins TRBV28 to TRBJ1-6, with D possibly matching TRBD1 (5 bases). V lost 5 bases and J lost 4, with 12 bases in between. Germline CDR1 and CDR2: MDHEN and SYDVKM. The CDR3 is 15 amino acids. CDR3 in DNA: TGTGCCAGCAGTCCCGGGACCTTATATAATTCACCCCTCCACTTT. This encodes CASSPGTLYNSPLHF. The full variable domain, rest sourced from reference TRBV28 and TRBJ1-6, is DVKVTQSSRYLVKRTGEKVFLECVQDMDHENMFWYRQDPGLGLRLIYFSYDVKMKEKGDIPEGYSVSREKKERFSLILESASTNQTSMYLCASSPGTLYNSPLHFGNGTRLTVT.

The rearrangement uses TRBV19 and TRBJ2-1, with unresolved D. The CDR3 sequence is 12 residues long. Germline-derived CDR1 and CDR2 are LNHDA and SQIVND (reference sequence). Trimming removed 11 bases from V and 0 bases from J, with 8 bases in between. CDR3 nucleotides: TGTGCCTGCAGCAGCTCCTACAATGAGCAGTTCTTC. This sequence encodes CACSSSYNEQFF.

The chain links TRBV6-1 to TRBJ2-1; no clear D. The CDR3 length is 16 residues. Germline loops: CDR1 MNHNS, CDR2 SASEGT. V lost 0 bases to trimming and J lost 0 bases, with 9 bases between them. CDR3 DNA sequence: TGTGCCAGCAGTGAAGCTGGGGATCTCTCCTACAATGAGCAGTTCTTC. This translates into CASSEAGDLSYNEQFF.

This clone appeared once. The chain couples TRBV11-2 to TRBJ1-1; D is unclear. Germline V CDR1 and CDR2: SGHAT, FQNNGV. The ends were cut back, 4 bases at V and 1 base at J, with 10 bases in the middle. The CDR3 has 14 amino acids. The CDR3 spells CASSSWRQNTEAFF. The CDR3 bases are TGTGCCAGCAGCTCCTGGAGACAGAACACTGAAGCTTTCTTT.

About this clone itself: Its ends do not fully match the called genes, so a read error is possible. CDR3 sequence reads: CASSLAGSSGRARNEQFF. The CDR3 nucleotides read TGTGCCAGCAGCCTAGCGGGTTCTAGCGGGAGGGCACGGAATGAGCAGTTCTTC. The chain links TRBV7-9 to TRBJ2-1; 12 nucleotides match TRBD2. This CDR3 has 18 amino acids. CDR1 and CDR2 (germline): SEHNR, FQNEAQ (reference sequence).

This chain links TRBV5-4 with TRBJ2-7; 7 bases map to TRBD1. CDR3 length equals 13 residues. Germline lookup yields CDR1 SGHNT and CDR2 YYREEE (reference sequence). The ends lost 3 bases at V and 6 bases at J; junction bases unmatched: 6. CDR3 in amino acids: CASSSISGGEQYV. In DNA, the CDR3 is TGTGCCAGCAGCTCGATATCAGGGGGCGAGCAGTACGTC.

This sequence joins TRBV11-3 and TRBJ1-1; D gene uncertain. The CDR3 is made up of 13 amino acids. Germline V CDR1 and CDR2: SGHNT, YENEEA. Trimming took 0 bases from V and 5 from J, leaving 7 bases between them. The CDR3 DNA sequence: TGTGCCAGCAGCTTAGAAAGTAGGACTGAAGCTTTCTTT. Translating it yields CASSLESRTEAFF. Using reference TRBV11-3 and TRBJ1-1 for the parts outside the CDR3, the full variable domain is EAGVVQSPRYKIIEKKQPVAFWCNPISGHNTLYWYLQNLGQGPELLIRYENEEAVDDSQLPKDRFSAERLKGVDSTLKIQPAELGDSAVYLCASSLESRTEAFFGQGTRLTVV.

Notes on this clone: The identical CDR3 is also encoded by other nucleotide sequences in the sample. The chain uses TRBV19 and TRBJ1-5, with TRBD1 matching over 8 bases. With 9 bases clipped from V and 0 bases from J, the junction kept 4 bases outside the gene matches. CDR1 is LNHDA and CDR2 is SQIVND in the germline V gene (reference sequence). The CDR3 sequence is 14 residues long. Here the CDR3 reads CASGTGHSNQPQHF. The CDR3 coding sequence is TGTGCCAGCGGGACAGGCCATAGCAATCAGCCCCAGCATTTT.

This chain uses TRBV6-5 with TRBJ1-6, with TRBD1 as a possible D gene (6 bases). With 5 bases removed from V and 9 bases from J, the gap between germline ends came to 17 bases. Germline lookup yields CDR1 MNHEY and CDR2 SVGAGI. The CDR3 is 15 residues long. The CDR3 is CASSPQTGGTSPLHF. CDR3 sequence (DNA): TGTGCCAGCAGTCCCCAGACAGGAGGGACTTCACCCCTCCACTTT.

This chain connects TRBV5-1 to TRBJ2-3, with a possible D match to TRBD2 (6 bases). Trimming left V 1 base short and J 1 base short, with 13 bases between. This CDR3 comprises 16 residues. Looked up from germline, CDR1 is SGHRS and CDR2 is YFSETQ. CDR3 sequence: CASSLFGGAGTDTQYF. The CDR3 region has the DNA TGCGCCAGCAGCTTGTTCGGAGGGGCGGGCACAGATACGCAGTATTTT.

This rearrangement joins TRBV10-3 to TRBJ1-6; 10 nucleotides line up with TRBD1. CDR1 and CDR2 from the germline V gene are ENHRY and SYGVKD. The CDR3 spans 16 residues. Losses at the gene ends were 7 bases for V and 9 bases for J; bases not matched to a gene: 12. CDR3 coding DNA: TGTGCCATCACAGAACGGGACAGGGGATCTGGTTCACCCCTCCACTTT. Translation gives CAITERDRGSGSPLHF.